A single sample is the source of the 3 T cell receptor beta chains below, sequenced in a study of CD8+CD57+ T cells in acquired aplastic anemia. Patients picked for sequencing had shown CD8+CD57+ cell expansion detected by flow cytometry. CDR3 and TCR beta VDJ profiling relied on a genomic DNA template. TCRdb recomputed calls from the reads with MiXCR, one row per CDR3 protein. This table holds about 200,000 distinct CDR3 sequences, 50% to 70% found once. Sequenced sample: sorted CD4+, CD8+, or CD8+CD57+ T cells (not recorded which) from PBMCs. The receptor set was obtained from a human donor with aplastic anemia.

The rearrangement uses TRBV29-1 and TRBJ1-2; no definite D call. CDR1 is SQVTM, CDR2 ANQGSEA, per germline. This CDR3 is 17 amino acids long. The V and J ends lost 5 bases and 6 bases respectively, with 28 bases between them. DNA of the CDR3: TGCAGCGTTCGCCCCCCTTTAACGGGAGACAAATTCGATGGCTACACCTTC. Translating it yields CSVRPPLTGDKFDGYTF.

This clonotype has a single count. The chain recombines TRBV7-2 with TRBJ1-3; D ambiguous. The CDR3 is 15 residues long. Per germline, CDR1 SGHTA and CDR2 FQGNSA. With 1 base removed from V and 5 bases from J, the gap between germline ends came to 12 bases. CDR3 in DNA: TGTGCCAGCAGCTTAGACCTCACTGCAAGAAACACCATATATTTT. Protein sequence: CASSLDLTARNTIYF.

The gene calls are TRBV20-1 and TRBJ2-5; D is ambiguous. V was shortened by 3 bases and J by 11 bases, with 10 bases between the two germline ends. Germline lookup yields CDR1 DFQATT and CDR2 SNEGSKA (reference sequence). The CDR3 sequence is 10 residues long. The CDR3 here is CSASQIEQYF. CDR3 bases: TGCAGTGCTAGCCAAATTGAGCAGTACTTC.